A single T cell receptor beta chain is shown here with its context. The data belong to a study of T cell changes during pregnancy in multiple sclerosis. With V trimmed by 2 bases and J by 5 bases, 10 bases remained unmatched. The CDR3 is 15 amino acids. Germline V gene lookup returns CDR1 SQVTM and CDR2 ANQGSEA. Only in-frame clones appear in the TCRdb table, and some are missing; sequencing was by immunoSEQ multiplex PCR. There are 45,000 to 60,000 clones in the sample; 85% to 95% occur only once, and approximately 0.4% lies in the top ten. This specimen consisted of CD4+ T cells from peripheral blood mononuclear cells, obtained before pregnancy. This sequence joins TRBV29-1 and TRBJ2-5; 8 positions agree with TRBD2. The origin of this receptor is a female donor with multiple sclerosis, enrolled in a pregnancy study. The CDR3 coding sequence is TGCAGCGTTGAACCCTTGCGGGAGGTAGCGGAGACCCAGTACTTC. Protein product: CSVEPLREVAETQYF.